This TCR beta chain was found in a study of blood T cell repertoires in COVID-19. The CDR3 runs 19 residues. Original analysis: Estimated nucleated cell counts came from reference gene primer amplification. Measured with immunoSEQ multiplex PCR; TCRdb has only the in-frame clones, and not every one. That table is the source of V, J and clone size, and D and trimming were worked out from the DNA. Among approximately 220,000 clones, 83% were seen once, and the ten largest hold approximately 4.9%. Sequenced sample: PBMCs or T cells enriched from blood (not recorded which). V and J are TRBV21-1 and TRBJ1-4. TRBV21-1 has pseudogene status. This receptor was identified in a woman aged 50 to 65 who had been exposed to COVID-19. The CDR3 reads CASSKRARPLRKTNEKLFF. CDR3 DNA sequence: TGTGCCAGCAGCAAAAGAGCGAGACCCTTGAGGAAGACTAATGAAAAACTGTTTTTT.